The rows below give T cell receptor beta chains drawn from one sample of a study of cytomegalovirus exposure and HLA in healthy donors. This table comes from immunoSEQ multiplex PCR, and its TCRdb copy is limited to in-frame clones, with some not included. The sample has roughly 100,000 clones; roughly 71% are singletons. Sequencing used PBMCs. These receptors were collected from a man in his forties in good health and CMV-seropositive. Both conserved end residues are part of each CDR3. D genes are given only for firm matches. Some rows mark clone size as missing; the rest say once, few, many or name a class of expanded clone.

J: TRBJ1-1; V: TRBV5-4; D: -; size: -; DNA: TGTGCCAGCAGCGAACGACAGAACACTGAAGCTTTCTTT; CDR3: CASSERQNTEAFF
J: TRBJ2-7; V: TRBV6-6; D: TRBD1; size: -; DNA: TGTGCCAGCAGGCCCGGACAGGACTCCTACGAGCAGTACTTC; CDR3: CASRPGQDSYEQYF
J: TRBJ1-1; V: TRBV7-9; D: -; size: -; DNA: TGTGCCAGCAGCCTCTTGACAGGGAACACTGAAGCTTTCTTT; CDR3: CASSLLTGNTEAFF
J: TRBJ2-3; V: TRBV5-1; D: TRBD2; size: -; DNA: TGCGCCAGCAGCCAGGGACTAGCGGAGTACACAGATACGCAGTATTTT; CDR3: CASSQGLAEYTDTQYF
J: TRBJ2-5; V: TRBV5-1; D: TRBD1; size: -; DNA: TGCGCCAGCAGCTTGGGGGGACAGGGTCTTGGGGAGACCCAGTACTTC; CDR3: CASSLGGQGLGETQYF
J: TRBJ2-2; V: TRBV2; D: TRBD1; size: -; DNA: TGTGCCAGCGCAGGGCAGGGGGCCGGGGAGCTGTTTTTT; CDR3: CASAGQGAGELFF
J: TRBJ2-7; V: TRBV30; D: -; size: -; DNA: TGTGCCTGGAGTGTGGACACCTACGAGCAGTACTTC; CDR3: CAWSVDTYEQYF
J: TRBJ1-1; V: TRBV4-1; D: -; size: -; DNA: TGCGCCAGCAGCCTCATACAGGGTGGCGGTGAAGCTTTCTTT; CDR3: CASSLIQGGGEAFF
J: TRBJ2-5; V: TRBV19; D: TRBD2; size: -; DNA: TGTGCCAGTAGGGCCGGGGGGAAAGAGACCCAGTACTTC; CDR3: CASRAGGKETQYF
J: TRBJ2-7; V: TRBV4-2; D: -; size: -; DNA: TGTGCCAGCAGCCAGGGGGGTAGCGTTGCCTACGAGCAGTACTTC; CDR3: CASSQGGSVAYEQYF
J: TRBJ1-1; V: TRBV28; D: -; size: once; DNA: TGTGCCAGCAGCTGGAGGGGTCCGAAGGGCACTGAAGCTTTCTTT; CDR3: CASSWRGPKGTEAFF
J: TRBJ2-3; V: TRBV14; D: -; size: few; DNA: TGTGCCAGCAGCTTGCGGGGTTGGGGCACAGATACGCAGTATTTT; CDR3: CASSLRGWGTDTQYF
J: TRBJ1-1; V: TRBV5-1; D: -; size: few; DNA: TGCGCCAGCAGCTTGATAGGGGGGGGGACTGAAGCTTTCTTT; CDR3: CASSLIGGGTEAFF
J: TRBJ1-2; V: TRBV6-5; D: TRBD1; size: -; DNA: TGTGCCAGCAGTCCGGGACAGGGGGTTCGTGGCTACACCTTC; CDR3: CASSPGQGVRGYTF
J: TRBJ2-1; V: TRBV5-1; D: -; size: few; DNA: TGCGCCAGCAGCTTGGGGGGACACAACAGCAATGAGCAGTTCTTC; CDR3: CASSLGGHNSNEQFF
J: TRBJ2-5; V: TRBV5-6; D: -; size: -; DNA: TGTGCCAGCAGCTTGTGGCGGGCTTTACAAGAGACCCAGTACTTC; CDR3: CASSLWRALQETQYF
J: TRBJ1-4; V: TRBV5-1; D: TRBD1; size: -; DNA: TGCGCCAGCAGCCTGACAGGGGGCAGTGAAAAACTGTTTTTT; CDR3: CASSLTGGSEKLFF
J: TRBJ1-1; V: TRBV19; D: TRBD1; size: -; DNA: TGTGCCAGTAGTGTACCGGGGACAGGGGGACGCACTGAAGCTTTCTTT; CDR3: CASSVPGTGGRTEAFF
J: TRBJ2-7; V: TRBV4-1; D: TRBD2; size: -; DNA: TGCGCCAGCAGCCTCGGGACTAGCGGTACCTACGAGCAGTACTTC; CDR3: CASSLGTSGTYEQYF
J: TRBJ1-5; V: TRBV6-1; D: TRBD1; size: -; DNA: TGTGCCAGCAGGAGGGGGCAGGGCCGCAATCAGCCCCAGCATTTT; CDR3: CASRRGQGRNQPQHF
J: TRBJ1-5; V: TRBV4-1; D: -; size: few; DNA: TGCGCCAGCAGCCAAGATGACGGGGGCAATCAGCCCCAGCATTTT; CDR3: CASSQDDGGNQPQHF
J: TRBJ1-4; V: TRBV2; D: TRBD1; size: -; DNA: TGTGCCAGCAGTGAAAGGGACAGGGGAGTCACTAATGAAAAACTGTTTTTT; CDR3: CASSERDRGVTNEKLFF
J: TRBJ2-1; V: TRBV30; D: -; size: few; DNA: TGTGCCTGGAGTGTAGGGGAACAGTTCTTC; CDR3: CAWSVGEQFF
J: TRBJ2-1; V: TRBV6-1; D: TRBD2; size: once; DNA: TGTGCCAGCAGTGAACATACTCCGGGACTAGCGGGAGGGTATGAGCAGTTCTTC; CDR3: CASSEHTPGLAGGYEQFF
J: TRBJ1-2; V: TRBV10-1; D: -; size: -; DNA: TGCGCCAGCAGCCCCGACAGTAACTATGGCTACACCTTC; CDR3: CASSPDSNYGYTF
J: TRBJ1-1; V: TRBV7-2; D: -; size: -; DNA: TGTGCCAGCAGCCCAGGGTTTACTGAAGCTTTCTTT; CDR3: CASSPGFTEAFF
J: TRBJ2-5; V: TRBV11-3; D: TRBD2; size: -; DNA: TGTGCCAGCAGCTCCGGTGCTAGCGGCGGAGCTAGAGAGACCCAGTACTTC; CDR3: CASSSGASGGARETQYF
J: TRBJ2-1; V: TRBV7-8; D: TRBD2; size: -; DNA: TGTGCCAGCAGCTTAGTAGCGGGAGGGCTAAACAATGAGCAGTTCTTC; CDR3: CASSLVAGGLNNEQFF
J: TRBJ2-3; V: TRBV2; D: TRBD2; size: -; DNA: TGTGCCAGCAGTGTGACTAGCGGGTTACGAGATACGCAGTATTTT; CDR3: CASSVTSGLRDTQYF
J: TRBJ2-3; V: TRBV11-2; D: TRBD2; size: -; DNA: TGTGCCAGCAGCTTAAGGGACTATCTCACAGATACGCAGTATTTT; CDR3: CASSLRDYLTDTQYF
J: TRBJ1-5; V: TRBV19; D: -; size: once; DNA: TGTGCCAGTAGTATCCCATTTCAGGGCAATCAGCCCCAGCATTTT; CDR3: CASSIPFQGNQPQHF
J: TRBJ2-5; V: TRBV9; D: -; size: -; DNA: TGTGCCAGCAGCGCAGGGGCCGCCGCTGTCAAGGGAGAGACCCAGTACTTC; CDR3: CASSAGAAAVKGETQYF
J: TRBJ1-1; V: TRBV30; D: -; size: -; DNA: TGTGCCTGGAGTGTCTTCCGAGTTATGAACACTGAAGCTTTCTTT; CDR3: CAWSVFRVMNTEAFF
J: TRBJ2-7; V: TRBV27; D: -; size: -; DNA: TGTGCCAGCAGTGCGTCTAGGGGCGCCTCCTACGAGCAGTACTTC; CDR3: CASSASRGASYEQYF
J: TRBJ2-1; V: TRBV5-6; D: TRBD1; size: -; DNA: TGTGCCAGCAGCTTGGGGGGACAGGGAGCTGAGCAGTTCTTC; CDR3: CASSLGGQGAEQFF
J: TRBJ2-5; V: TRBV30; D: -; size: few; DNA: TGTGCCTGGAGTGCGGGGGATGGAAAGACCCAGTACTTC; CDR3: CAWSAGDGKTQYF
J: TRBJ1-1; V: TRBV6-1; D: -; size: -; DNA: TGTGCCAGCAGTGAACTGACAAATCCGCCCACTGAAGCTTTCTTT; CDR3: CASSELTNPPTEAFF
J: TRBJ2-1; V: TRBV4-1; D: -; size: -; DNA: TGCGCCAGCAGCCGGGACACTAGAGAGTCTTACAATGAGCAGTTCTTC; CDR3: CASSRDTRESYNEQFF
J: TRBJ2-1; V: TRBV11-1; D: TRBD2; size: -; DNA: TGTGCCAGCAGCTTAGGACTAGCGGGTTACAATGAGCAGTTCTTC; CDR3: CASSLGLAGYNEQFF
J: TRBJ2-5; V: TRBV6-1; D: TRBD2; size: -; DNA: TGTGCCAGCAGTTCCCAAGCGGGAGGGGGAGAGACCCAGTACTTC; CDR3: CASSSQAGGGETQYF
J: TRBJ2-1; V: TRBV6-5; D: -; size: -; DNA: TGTGCCAGCAGCCTCAGCGTGAATGAGCAGTTCTTC; CDR3: CASSLSVNEQFF
J: TRBJ2-3; V: TRBV7-2; D: TRBD1; size: -; DNA: TGTGCCAGCAGCGGAAGACAGGGGGGCACAGATACGCAGTATTTT; CDR3: CASSGRQGGTDTQYF
J: TRBJ1-1; V: TRBV27; D: -; size: -; DNA: TGTGCCAGCAGTTTAACGCGGGGAAGTGAAGCTTTCTTT; CDR3: CASSLTRGSEAFF
J: TRBJ2-7; V: TRBV5-1; D: -; size: -; DNA: TGCGCCAGCAGCTTGGCTGGCGGATCCTACGAGCAGTACTTC; CDR3: CASSLAGGSYEQYF
J: TRBJ2-1; V: TRBV28; D: -; size: -; DNA: TGTGCCAGCAGACCGACTAGTAGCATTTTCAATGAGCAGTTCTTC; CDR3: CASRPTSSIFNEQFF
J: TRBJ1-1; V: TRBV4-1; D: TRBD1; size: few; DNA: TGCGCCAGCAGCTTCCAGAAGCTGACAGGGTTGAACACTGAAGCTTTCTTT; CDR3: CASSFQKLTGLNTEAFF
J: TRBJ1-5; V: TRBV18; D: -; size: -; DNA: TGTGCCAGCTCACCGACGGGGGACTACAATCAGCCCCAGCATTTT; CDR3: CASSPTGDYNQPQHF
J: TRBJ2-7; V: TRBV9; D: -; size: -; DNA: TGTGCCAGCAGCGCCGACCCCATCGGGGGCGAGCAGTACTTC; CDR3: CASSADPIGGEQYF
J: TRBJ2-1; V: TRBV13; D: TRBD2; size: -; DNA: TGTGCCAGCAGCTTAGTTCTCGGCGGGAGTTACAATGAGCAGTTCTTC; CDR3: CASSLVLGGSYNEQFF
J: TRBJ2-3; V: TRBV7-3; D: TRBD2; size: few; DNA: TGTGCCAGCAGCATGGGGGGGACTAGTGTAGATACGCAGTATTTT; CDR3: CASSMGGTSVDTQYF
J: TRBJ2-3; V: TRBV15; D: -; size: -; DNA: TGTGCCACCGCGGACAGTACAGATACGCAGTATTTT; CDR3: CATADSTDTQYF